The 27 T cell receptor beta chains listed next were all sequenced from one sample in a study of T cells in Graves' hyperthyroidism and ophthalmopathy. Amplification yielded TCR beta CDR3 regions, with RNA transcripts as the source. In the first-round RT-PCR of the TCR CDR3, the HTBI primer set was used. TCRdb analysed the multiplex PCR reads with MiXCR anew, one entry per CDR3 protein. Here the sample spans some 620,000 distinct CDR3 sequences, 15% to 20% being singletons. The sequencing input was blood. These receptors were collected from a woman under 40 with Graves' hyperthyroidism.

This clonotype was seen a few times. The chain has TRBV20-1 and TRBJ1-6; TRBD1 matches at 7 bases. The CDR3 is 16 residues long. CDR1 DFQATT and CDR2 SNEGSKA come from the germline V gene (reference sequence). V gave up 5 bases and J gave up 0 bases; unmatched junction bases: 7. CDR3 amino acids: CSAVTGQSSYNSPLHF. The CDR3 coding sequence is TGCAGTGCTGTTACGGGACAGAGCTCCTATAATTCACCCCTCCACTTT.

This clonotype was recorded at least ten times. The chain is built from TRBV28 and TRBJ1-5, with D perhaps TRBD1 (5 bases). This CDR3 is built from 17 residues. CDR1 is MDHEN and CDR2 is SYDVKM in the germline V gene. V was cut by 2 bases and J by 0 bases, with 14 bases left in between. Here the CDR3 DNA reads TGTGCCAGCAGTTTAAATGGGGGAGGGTATAGCAATCAGCCCCAGCATTTT. It encodes CASSLNGGGYSNQPQHF.

The sample holds many counts of this clonotype. The chain uses TRBV11-3 and TRBJ2-3, with D hard to call. Trimming took 4 bases from V and 1 from J, leaving 12 bases between them. The CDR3 consists of 15 residues. Germline V gene sequence: CDR1 SGHNT, CDR2 YENEEA. As DNA, the CDR3 is TGTGCCAGCAGCTCTCCGGTTGGAGGCACAGATACGCAGTATTTT. This gives the protein CASSSPVGGTDTQYF.

In its sample, this clonotype was seen a few times. J is TRBJ2-7 and V is TRBV7-8; D is perhaps TRBD1 (6 bases). This CDR3 comprises 14 residues. Germline V CDR1 and CDR2: SGHVS, FQNEAQ. The V and J ends lost 7 bases and 3 bases respectively, with 16 bases between them. For the CDR3, the DNA is TGTGCCAGCAACACCCAGGGGCCCTACTACGAGCAGTACTTC. Residues: CASNTQGPYYEQYF. The full variable domain, its missing parts supplied by reference TRBV7-8 and TRBJ2-7, is GAGVSQSPRYKVAKRGQDVALRCDPISGHVSLFWYQQALGQGPEFLTYFQNEAQLDKSGLPSDRFFAERPEGSVSTLKIQRTQQEDSAVYLCASNTQGPYYEQYFGPGTRLTVT.

This clonotype was seen repeatedly, ten times or more. This chain joins TRBV20-1 and TRBJ2-7; D unresolved. Trimming removed 1 base from V and 0 bases from J, with 7 bases in between. The CDR3 is made up of 13 amino acids. Per the germline V gene, CDR1 is DFQATT and CDR2 is SNEGSKA (reference sequence). CDR3 loop: CSARGTSSYEQYF. CDR3 in DNA: TGCAGTGCTAGAGGCACCAGCTCCTACGAGCAGTACTTC.

The chain has TRBV11-2 and TRBJ2-1, with 8 bases fitting TRBD2. The germline gives CDR1 SGHAT, CDR2 FQNNGV. This CDR3 region has 17 residues. V trimming: 1 base; J trimming: 0 bases; junction bases outside the gene matches: 5. In DNA form, the CDR3 reads TGTGCCAGCAGCTTAGTACGTAGCGGGACCTCCTACAATGAGCAGTTCTTC. Protein product: CASSLVRSGTSYNEQFF.

J is TRBJ2-5 and V is TRBV6-5; D possibly corresponds to TRBD1 (5 bases). Looked up from germline, CDR1 is MNHEY and CDR2 is SVGAGI. V dropped 2 bases and J dropped 3 bases, with 10 bases sitting between them. CDR3 length: 14 amino acids. This chain's CDR3 is CASSYVNRKETQYF. CDR3 nucleotides: TGTGCCAGCAGTTACGTTAACAGGAAAGAGACCCAGTACTTC.

The chain employs TRBV20-1 and TRBJ2-2; 7 nucleotides match TRBD2. CDR3 length equals 13 residues. Germline CDR1 reads DFQATT; CDR2 reads SNEGSKA (reference sequence). V trimming: 6 bases; J trimming: 4 bases; junction bases outside the gene matches: 5. CDR3 sequence reads: CSAPREATGELFF. In DNA form, the CDR3 reads TGCAGTGCCCCCCGGGAGGCCACCGGGGAGCTGTTTTTT.

This clonotype was found a few times. This chain's CDR3 is CASSFRLAGSTGELFF. CDR3 bases: TGTGCCAGCAGTTTCAGACTAGCGGGTAGCACCGGGGAGCTGTTTTTT. The chain employs TRBV27 and TRBJ2-2; 10 bases line up with TRBD2. This CDR3 has 16 amino acids. V trimming: 3 bases; J trimming: 4 bases; junction bases outside the gene matches: 5. Germline loops: CDR1 MNHEY, CDR2 SMNVEV (reference sequence).

This sequence joins TRBV7-9 and TRBJ2-7, with 10 bases lining up with TRBD1. Germline V gene lookup returns CDR1 SEHNR and CDR2 FQNEAQ (reference sequence). The V and J ends lost 3 bases and 5 bases, in that order; junction bases with no gene match: 1. The CDR3 is 13 residues long. Written as DNA, the CDR3 is TGTGCCAGCAGCTTTGGACAGGGGGACGAGCAGTACTTC. This codes for CASSFGQGDEQYF.

This chain joins TRBV7-8 and TRBJ2-1, with D uncertain. V was clipped by 1 base and J by 5 bases, with 15 bases between them. The V gene's germline CDR1 is SGHVS and CDR2 FQNEAQ. This CDR3 spans 16 amino acids. The DNA for the CDR3 is TGTGCCAGCAGCTTAGGTATCAGAAAATCCAACAATGAGCAGTTCTTC. Its translation: CASSLGIRKSNNEQFF.

This clonotype was counted only a few times. V and J are TRBV5-8 and TRBJ2-7, with D possibly TRBD1 on 6 matching bases. CDR3 size: 14 residues. The germline CDR1 and CDR2 sequences are SGHTS and YDEGEE. V shed 2 bases and J shed 8 bases, with 17 bases lying between them. CDR3 protein: CASSFGRGSYKQYF. CDR3 coding DNA: TGTGCCAGCAGCTTCGGCAGGGGCAGCTATAAGCAGTACTTC.

The genes are TRBV27 and TRBJ1-1; D might be TRBD1 (6 bases). Trimming shortened V by 3 bases and J by 5 bases, and 16 bases separated the two germline ends. The CDR3 is 15 amino acids. Germline V lookup: CDR1 MNHEY, CDR2 SMNVEV (reference sequence). For the CDR3, the DNA is TGTGCCAGCAGTTTCGGGGGGCTTAGTTGGACTGAAGCTTTCTTT. Its protein product is CASSFGGLSWTEAFF.

This clonotype was detected many times. The V gene is TRBV28, the J gene TRBJ2-2; the D gene could be TRBD1 or TRBD2 (5 bases each). The germline CDR1 and CDR2 sequences are MDHEN and SYDVKM. Trimming left V 7 bases short and J 4 bases short, with 16 bases between. The CDR3 is 15 amino acids. The chain's CDR3 is CASTPGAGGTGELFF. In DNA, the CDR3 is TGTGCCAGCACCCCTGGGGCAGGAGGCACCGGGGAGCTGTTTTTT.

This clonotype occurred many times. This rearrangement joins TRBV6-1 to TRBJ2-7; 7 positions match TRBD2. The junction had 3 bases not matched to a gene; V was cut back by 5 bases and J by 5 bases. CDR3 size: 12 residues. From germline, CDR1 is MNHNS and CDR2 SASEGT. CDR3 residues: CASSSLADEQYF. In DNA, the CDR3 is TGTGCCAGCAGTTCCCTAGCGGACGAGCAGTACTTC.

V usage is TRBV12-3 or TRBV12-4 and J usage is TRBJ2-7; 12 bases are shared with TRBD2. J lost 7 bases, V lost 5 bases, and 6 bases had no gene match. The CDR3 sequence is 14 residues long. This chain's CDR3 is CASSRLAGAWEQYF. As DNA, the CDR3 is TGTGCCAGCAGTCGACTAGCGGGAGCTTGGGAGCAGTACTTC.

This clonotype was counted many times. V gene TRBV20-1 combines with J gene TRBJ1-5; tentative D call: TRBD1 (5 bases). V was cut by 4 bases and J by 0 bases, with 7 bases left in between. The CDR3 is made up of 13 amino acids. The germline V gene encodes CDR1 DFQATT and CDR2 SNEGSKA (reference sequence). The CDR3 protein is CSAIRVSNQPQHF. The CDR3 DNA sequence: TGCAGTGCTATCAGGGTTAGCAATCAGCCCCAGCATTTT.

This chain links TRBV15 with TRBJ1-5; possible D gene TRBD1, 6 bases. V lost 5 bases, J lost 6 bases, and 14 bases lay in between. The CDR3 has 14 residues. Germline assignment: CDR1 LNHNV and CDR2 YYDKDF (reference sequence). The CDR3 loop reads CATSQTGMGQPQHF. CDR3 sequence (DNA): TGTGCCACCAGCCAAACAGGGATGGGTCAGCCCCAGCATTTT.

This chain links TRBV6-1 with TRBJ2-5, with 10 bases fitting TRBD2. The CDR3 has 15 amino acids. Germline assignment: CDR1 MNHNS and CDR2 SASEGT. With 6 bases clipped from V and 6 bases from J, the junction kept 10 bases outside the gene matches. The CDR3 nucleotides are TGTGCCAGCAGCAGCGGGAGGGAAGGGTTGAAGACCCAGTACTTC. It is translated as CASSSGREGLKTQYF.

The gene calls are TRBV19 and TRBJ2-7, with D possibly matching TRBD2 (5 bases). This CDR3 region has 15 residues. V lost 6 bases and J 2 bases, leaving 17 bases between the germline ends. Germline V CDR1 and CDR2: LNHDA, SQIVND (reference sequence). For the CDR3, the DNA is TGTGCCAGTAGCTCACTAGGGCAGGCACCCTACGAGCAGTACTTC. Amino acid sequence: CASSSLGQAPYEQYF. The whole variable domain, remainder taken from reference TRBV19 and TRBJ2-7, is DGGITQSPKYLFRKEGQNVTLSCEQNLNHDAMYWYRQDPGQGLRLIYYSQIVNDFQKGDIAEGYSVSREKKESFPLTVTSAQKNPTAFYLCASSSLGQAPYEQYFGPGTRLTVT.

Ten or more counts support this clonotype. The gene calls are TRBV5-6 and TRBJ2-7; a possible D gene is TRBD2 (7 bases). The CDR3 is 16 residues long. Trimming took 2 bases from V and 6 from J, leaving 21 bases between them. Germline V gives CDR1 SGHDT, CDR2 YYEEEE. CDR3 protein: CASSFGGLAGGLEQYF. The CDR3 coding sequence is TGTGCCAGCAGCTTCGGGGGGCTAGCCGGAGGACTCGAGCAGTACTTC.

This clonotype was seen a handful of times. The rearrangement joins TRBV5-4 to TRBJ2-7, with D perhaps TRBD2 (5 bases). V was pared by 2 bases and J by 1 base, with 13 bases between. Germline values: CDR1 SGHNT, CDR2 YYREEE (reference sequence). This CDR3 comprises 15 residues. CDR3 loop: CASSLSDGGSYEQYF. DNA of the CDR3: TGTGCCAGCAGCTTATCGGACGGAGGATCCTACGAGCAGTACTTC.

Concerning this clonotype: At one boundary the junction diverges from the germline segment, which might be a read error. This CDR3 is CASGFSGGSAEKLFF. The CDR3 DNA is TGTGCCAGCGGCTTTTCCGGGGGGAGTGCAGAAAAACTGTTTTTT. This sequence joins TRBV5-8 and TRBJ1-4; tentatively, D is TRBD1 (5 bases). Germline-derived CDR1 and CDR2 are SGHTS and YDEGEE. The CDR3 has 15 amino acids.

This clonotype was recorded a few times. The chain uses TRBV12-3 or TRBV12-4 and TRBJ1-4; no reliable D call. Trimming shortened V by 10 bases and J by 8 bases, and 14 bases separated the two germline ends. This CDR3 contains 12 residues. The DNA of the CDR3 is TGTGCCACCAGAAAGGTGGGGGAAAAACTGTTTTTT. It specifies CATRKVGEKLFF.

This clonotype has ten or more counts. The chain recombines TRBV28 with TRBJ2-7, with 8 nucleotides matching TRBD2. Germline V CDR1 and CDR2: MDHEN, SYDVKM. V was pared by 3 bases and J by 0 bases, with 4 bases of the junction left unmatched. The CDR3 runs 15 residues. This CDR3 is CASSLPGGSSYEQYF. The CDR3 nucleotides are TGTGCCAGCAGTTTGCCGGGAGGGAGCTCCTACGAGCAGTACTTC.

The chain is built from TRBV28 and TRBJ1-2, with D perhaps TRBD1 (6 bases). This CDR3 contains 16 residues. In germline, CDR1 is MDHEN, CDR2 SYDVKM. V shed 3 bases and J shed 0 bases, with 14 bases lying between them. In DNA form, the CDR3 reads TGTGCCAGCAGTTTCCGGGGGGCGAGAGCTAACTATGGCTACACCTTC. Protein product: CASSFRGARANYGYTF.

This clonotype was seen ten or more times. The chain joins TRBV9 to TRBJ2-7; possible D gene TRBD1, 6 bases. Germline-derived CDR1 and CDR2 are SGDLS and YYNGEE. The CDR3 covers 17 residues. The germline V and J ends were trimmed by 3 bases and 4 bases, with 23 bases remaining between them. The CDR3 bases are TGTGCCAGCAGCGCACTTGGACTCGGGGCAGGGGATTACGAGCAGTACTTC. Its translation: CASSALGLGAGDYEQYF.